A selection of T cell receptor beta chains follows, all from one sample in a study of CD8+CD57+ T cells in acquired aplastic anemia. MiXCR, applied by TCRdb to the reads, yields one record per CDR3 protein. The sample shows 150,000 or so distinct CDR3 sequences, about 64% of them seen only once. Sequencing was done on a sample of sorted CD4+, CD8+, or CD8+CD57+ T cells (not recorded which) from PBMCs. The receptors here all came from a human donor in good health. Each CDR3 is given with its conserved first and last residue. Each record gives: D gene, V gene, clone size, J gene, CDR3 DNA, CDR3 protein. The D gene is left open where the match is weak. Only some rows state a clone size, as once, few, many or a class for expanded clones.

-	TRBV2	few	TRBJ1-1	TGTGCCAGCAGTGAAAGGGGGGGCGCGACTGAAGCTTTCTTT	CASSERGGATEAFF
TRBD1	TRBV29-1	-	TRBJ1-2	TGCAGCGGCAAGACAGGGACTAACTATGGCTACACCTTC	CSGKTGTNYGYTF
-	TRBV7-3	few	TRBJ1-1	TGTGCCAGCAGCGCCGGGACTGAAGCTTTCTTT	CASSAGTEAFF
-	TRBV2	-	TRBJ1-1	TGTGCCAGCAGTGAGGGGGGGTTTGGAACTGAAGCTTTCTTT	CASSEGGFGTEAFF
TRBD1	TRBV29-1	-	TRBJ1-1	TGCAGCGTTGGGTCGAGGACAGGGGGAGGCACTGAAGCTTTCTTT	CSVGSRTGGGTEAFF
TRBD2	TRBV6-1	-	TRBJ2-2	TGTGCCAGCAGTTTGGGGACTAGCGGGGTTACCGGGGAGCTGTTTTTT	CASSLGTSGVTGELFF
-	TRBV29-1	-	TRBJ2-7	TGCAGCGTTGAAAAACTAGCTGGCGAGCAGTACTTC	CSVEKLAGEQYF
-	TRBV7-2	-	TRBJ1-6	TGTGCCTCAGCGGAAGGTGGCGGCCTCTATAATTCACCCCTCCACTTT	CASAEGGGLYNSPLHF
-	TRBV24-1	-	TRBJ2-1	TGTGCCACCAGTGGTATAGCCCCACAATGGACCTACAATGAGCAGTTCTTC	CATSGIAPQWTYNEQFF
-	TRBV10-3	-	TRBJ1-2	TGTGCCATCAGTGAGTCGGGCAGCTATGGCTACACCTTC	CAISESGSYGYTF
-	TRBV6-5	many	TRBJ1-1	TGTGCCAGCAGCCACCTCGCGGGAAAGGGGAACACTGAAGCTTTCTTT	CASSHLAGKGNTEAFF
-	TRBV29-1	-	TRBJ1-1	TGCAGCGTTGGAGTCGGATGGAACACTGAAGCTTGCTTT	CSVGVGWNTEACF
-	TRBV29-1	many	TRBJ2-7	TGCAGCGTTGAAGTGCGGGCTAGCGAGCAGTACTTC	CSVEVRASEQYF
-	TRBV20-1	few	TRBJ1-1	TGCAGTGCTAGCGACGGGACCTTACTATTATTT	CSASDGTLLLF
TRBD2	TRBV20-1	-	TRBJ2-7	TGCAGTGCTAGAGGACAGGGGACTAGCGAATACTACGAGCAGTACTTC	CSARGQGTSEYYEQYF
-	TRBV29-1	-	TRBJ2-4	TGCAGCGGCTCTTTGTTTGACATTCAGTACTTC	CSGSLFDIQYF
-	TRBV7-6	-	TRBJ2-5	TGTGCCAGCAGCAACGTTCTTCAAGAGACCCAGTACTTC	CASSNVLQETQYF
-	TRBV15	many	TRBJ1-2	TGTGCCACCAGCAGAGATAAGATCTATGGCTACACCTTC	CATSRDKIYGYTF
TRBD1	TRBV6-1	few	TRBJ2-3	TGTGCCAGCAGTTACCATCCTCCGGGACAGCCTAGCACAGATACGCAGTATTTT	CASSYHPPGQPSTDTQYF
-	TRBV10-3	few	TRBJ1-1	TGTGCCATCAGTCAAACAGGGAGTAGGACTGAAGCTTTCTTT	CAISQTGSRTEAFF
TRBD2	TRBV6-5	-	TRBJ2-5	TGTGCCAGCAGCACTACTAGCGGGGAGGGGGAGACCCAGTACTTC	CASSTTSGEGETQYF
-	TRBV27	-	TRBJ1-2	TGTGCCAGCGGAAGACAGAACCGCTATGGCTACACCTTC	CASGRQNRYGYTF
TRBD1	TRBV7-9	-	TRBJ1-4	TGTGCCAGCAGCACGAGGGACAGAAGCGAAAAACTGTTTTTT	CASSTRDRSEKLFF
TRBD1	TRBV14	-	TRBJ2-5	TGTGCCAGCAGCGCAGGACAGGGCAGCAGTAGTACCCAGTACTTC	CASSAGQGSSSTQYF
TRBD1	TRBV20-1	-	TRBJ2-7	TGCAGTGCCCGGAAACAGGGGGTCTACGAGCAGTACTTC	CSARKQGVYEQYF
-	TRBV24-1	-	TRBJ1-2	TGTGCCACCAGTGGTGAGGTGAAGGGTAACTATGGCTACACCTTC	CATSGEVKGNYGYTF
-	TRBV7-2	-	TRBJ2-3	TGTGCCAGCAGCTCCCGGGGTGGGGAGAGCACAGATACGCAGTATTTT	CASSSRGGESTDTQYF
TRBD1	TRBV6-1	-	TRBJ1-2	TGCGCCAGCAGTGCGTCACAGGGGGCCTACTATGGCTACACCTTC	CASSASQGAYYGYTF
TRBD2	TRBV15	-	TRBJ2-5	TGTGCCAGCAGCCCCGGGACTAGCGGCCAAGAGACCCAGTACTTC	CASSPGTSGQETQYF
TRBD2	TRBV5-1	many	TRBJ2-5	TGCGCCAGCAGCTTGGACGCGGGAGGGCTCGAGACCCAGTACTTC	CASSLDAGGLETQYF
TRBD1	TRBV5-6	-	TRBJ1-2	TGTGCCAGCAGCTTGGTGACAGGGGGGGGTGGCTACACCTTC	CASSLVTGGGGYTF
-	TRBV5-8	many	TRBJ1-1	TGTGCCAGCAGCTTGGAAGTCTTAGGCGGCCTAAAGAACACTGAAGCTTTCTTT	CASSLEVLGGLKNTEAFF
-	TRBV7-2	-	TRBJ2-7	TGTGCCAGCAGCTCAACAGAAGCCTACGAGCAGTACTTC	CASSSTEAYEQYF
-	TRBV7-9	-	TRBJ1-2	TGTGCCAGCAGGTGGTCAGACTATGGCTACACCTTC	CASRWSDYGYTF
TRBD1	TRBV7-9	-	TRBJ2-5	TGTGCCAGCAGCCGCAGGGACAGTTCACAAGAGACCCAGTACTTC	CASSRRDSSQETQYF
-	TRBV10-3	-	TRBJ1-1	TGTGCCGTCAGTGAAGGCAGGGGACGAACTGAAGCTTTCTTT	CAVSEGRGRTEAFF
TRBD2	TRBV5-4	once	TRBJ2-1	TGTGCCAGCAGCGTCCTTGGCGGGGGGAGGGATGAGCAGTTCTTC	CASSVLGGGRDEQFF
TRBD2	TRBV2	-	TRBJ2-1	TGTGCCAGCATACTAGCGGGAGGGACCGGGGAGTTCTTC	CASILAGGTGEFF
-	TRBV7-9	many	TRBJ2-7	TGTGCCAGCAGCTTAAACGGATACGAGCAGTACTTC	CASSLNGYEQYF
-	TRBV20-1	once	TRBJ2-7	TGCAGTGCTAGTCTCCGACAGCGTTCCTACGAGCAGTACTTC	CSASLRQRSYEQYF
-	TRBV19	-	TRBJ2-6	TGTGCCAGTAGACAGCGTTCTGGGGCCAACGTCCTGACTTTC	CASRQRSGANVLTF
TRBD1	TRBV9	-	TRBJ1-2	TGTGCCAGCAGGGAGGGACAGGATCATGGCTACACCTTC	CASREGQDHGYTF